This T cell receptor (beta chain) came from a study of blood T cells in healthy people across ages. Through a sample-barcoded 5' primer and a J-beta primer mix, a second PCR was run for roughly 6 to 12 cycles. TCRdb re-analysed the 5' RACE reads in MiXCR, keeping a single row per CDR3 protein. The repertoire holds about 1.4 million distinct CDR3 sequences, with approximately 60% as singletons. Germline values: CDR1 SEHNR, CDR2 FQNEAQ (reference sequence). Germline trimming cut 6 bases from V and 6 bases from J; bases unmatched to any gene: 18. The CDR3 loop spans 17 amino acids. The sequence came from a man aged 18-30 years in good health. What was sequenced was blood. The gene calls are TRBV7-9 and TRBJ2-3; TRBD2 matches at 7 bases. The CDR3 is CASRLHSGAGEGDTQYF. CDR3 nucleotides: TGTGCCAGCAGACTCCATTCCGGGGCGGGAGAGGGGGATACGCAGTATTTT.